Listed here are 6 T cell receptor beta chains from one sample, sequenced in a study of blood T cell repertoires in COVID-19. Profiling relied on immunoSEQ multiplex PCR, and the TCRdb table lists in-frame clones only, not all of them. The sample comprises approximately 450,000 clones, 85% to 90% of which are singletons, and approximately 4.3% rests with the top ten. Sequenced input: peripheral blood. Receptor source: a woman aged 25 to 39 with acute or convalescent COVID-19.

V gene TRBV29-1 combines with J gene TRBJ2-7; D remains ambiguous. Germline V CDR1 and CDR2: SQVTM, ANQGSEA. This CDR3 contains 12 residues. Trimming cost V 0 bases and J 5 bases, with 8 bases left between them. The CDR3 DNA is TGCAGCGTTGAAGATCGTTCCCACGAGCAGTACTTC. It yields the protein CSVEDRSHEQYF.

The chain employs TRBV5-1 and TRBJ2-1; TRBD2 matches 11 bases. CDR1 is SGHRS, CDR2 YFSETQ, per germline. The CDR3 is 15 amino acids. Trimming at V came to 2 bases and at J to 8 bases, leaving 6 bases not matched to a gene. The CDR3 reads CASSFSGGEVHEQFF. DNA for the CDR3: TGCGCCAGCAGCTTTAGCGGGGGGGAAGTTCATGAGCAGTTCTTC.

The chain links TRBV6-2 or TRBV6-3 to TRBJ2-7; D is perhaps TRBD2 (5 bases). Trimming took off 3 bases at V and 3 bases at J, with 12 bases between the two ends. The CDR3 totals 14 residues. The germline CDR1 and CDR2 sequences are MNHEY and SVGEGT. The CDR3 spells CASSYSGGLYEQYF. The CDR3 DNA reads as TGTGCCAGCAGTTATTCTGGCGGACTCTACGAGCAGTACTTC.

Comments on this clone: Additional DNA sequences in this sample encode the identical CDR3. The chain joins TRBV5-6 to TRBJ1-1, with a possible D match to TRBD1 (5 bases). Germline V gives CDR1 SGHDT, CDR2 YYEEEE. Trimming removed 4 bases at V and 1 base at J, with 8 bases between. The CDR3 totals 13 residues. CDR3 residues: CASSLTGNTEAFF. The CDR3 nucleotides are TGTGCCAGCAGCCTTACAGGGAACACTGAAGCTTTCTTT.

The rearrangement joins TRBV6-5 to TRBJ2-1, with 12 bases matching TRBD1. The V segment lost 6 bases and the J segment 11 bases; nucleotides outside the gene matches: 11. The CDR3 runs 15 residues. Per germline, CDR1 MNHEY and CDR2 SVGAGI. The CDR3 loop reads CASSRPGTGGIKQFF. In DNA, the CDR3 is TGTGCCAGCAGCCGCCCCGGGACAGGGGGCATAAAGCAGTTCTTC.

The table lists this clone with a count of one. The CDR3 DNA is TGCGCCAGCAGCCAAGTGCGGTTTCTAGCGGGGGGGGCGGACACCGGGGAGCTGTTTTTT. Its translation is CASSQVRFLAGGADTGELFF. The chain combines TRBV4-1 with TRBJ2-2; TRBD2 matches 12 bases. The CDR3 has 20 residues. Germline trimming cut 1 base from V and 3 bases from J; bases unmatched to any gene: 12. Per the germline V gene, CDR1 is MGHRA and CDR2 is YSYEKL.